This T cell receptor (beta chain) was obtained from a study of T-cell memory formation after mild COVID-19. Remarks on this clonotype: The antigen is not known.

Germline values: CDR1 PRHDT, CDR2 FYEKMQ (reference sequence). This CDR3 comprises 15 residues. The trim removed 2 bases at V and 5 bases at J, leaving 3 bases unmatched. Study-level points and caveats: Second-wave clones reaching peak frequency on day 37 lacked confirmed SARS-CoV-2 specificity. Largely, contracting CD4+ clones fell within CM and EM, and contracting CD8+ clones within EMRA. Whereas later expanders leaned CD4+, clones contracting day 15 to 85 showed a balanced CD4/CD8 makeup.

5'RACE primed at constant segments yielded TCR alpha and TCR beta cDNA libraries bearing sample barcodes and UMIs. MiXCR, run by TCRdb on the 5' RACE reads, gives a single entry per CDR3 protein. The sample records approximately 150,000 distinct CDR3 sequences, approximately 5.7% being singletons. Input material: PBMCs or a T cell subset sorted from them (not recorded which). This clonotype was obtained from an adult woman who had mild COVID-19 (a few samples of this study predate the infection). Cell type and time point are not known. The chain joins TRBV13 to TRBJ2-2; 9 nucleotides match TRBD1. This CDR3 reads CASSLPDRGTGELFF. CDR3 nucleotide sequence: TGTGCCAGCAGCTTACCGGACAGGGGAACCGGGGAGCTGTTTTTT.